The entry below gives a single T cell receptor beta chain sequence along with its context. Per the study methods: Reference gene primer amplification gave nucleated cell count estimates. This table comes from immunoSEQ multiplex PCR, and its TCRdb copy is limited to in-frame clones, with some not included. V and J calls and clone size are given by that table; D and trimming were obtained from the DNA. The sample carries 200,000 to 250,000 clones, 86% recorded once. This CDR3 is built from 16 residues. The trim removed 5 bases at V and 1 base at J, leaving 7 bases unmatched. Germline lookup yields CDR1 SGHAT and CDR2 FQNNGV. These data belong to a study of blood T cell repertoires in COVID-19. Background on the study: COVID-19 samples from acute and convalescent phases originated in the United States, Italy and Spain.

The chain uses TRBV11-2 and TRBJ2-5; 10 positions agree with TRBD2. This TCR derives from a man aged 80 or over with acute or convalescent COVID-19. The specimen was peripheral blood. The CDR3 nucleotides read TGTGCCAGCAGCCCCGGGGCTAGCGGGAGCCAAGAGACCCAGTACTTC. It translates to CASSPGASGSQETQYF.